The next 24 T cell receptor beta chains were all read from a single sample in a study of T cells after somatic rescue of genetic block. TCRdb keeps only in-frame clones here, not all; method: immunoSEQ multiplex PCR. The table has 110,000 or so clones, 75% to 95% seen once. The sample taken for sequencing was peripheral blood mononuclear cells (PBMCs). The source of these receptors is a woman between 18 and 29 years old.

This sequence joins TRBV18 and TRBJ2-1; the match to TRBD1 covers 12 bases. CDR1 KGHSH and CDR2 LQKENI come from the germline V gene. J gave up 8 bases and V 2 bases, and 10 bases lay outside the gene matches. This CDR3 is built from 17 residues. The CDR3 DNA is TGTGCCAGCTCACCATCCTCCGCCGGGACAGGGGGCGATGAGCAGTTCTTC. Translation: CASSPSSAGTGGDEQFF.

This clone was detected once. The chain couples TRBV7-9 to TRBJ1-4, with a weak D call TRBD1 (5 bases). Per germline, CDR1 SEHNR and CDR2 FQNEAQ (reference sequence). This CDR3 is built from 15 residues. The V and J ends lost 6 bases and 5 bases respectively, with 16 bases between them. CDR3: CASSPRRGSNEKLFF. In DNA form, the CDR3 reads TGTGCCAGCAGTCCCAGGAGGGGCAGCAATGAAAAACTGTTTTTT.

V usage is TRBV7-2 and J usage is TRBJ1-4; unclear D gene. The germline V gene has CDR1 SGHTA and CDR2 FQGNSA. CDR3 size: 15 residues. With 3 bases removed from V and 0 bases from J, the gap between germline ends came to 8 bases. CDR3 DNA: TGTGCCAGCAGCTTGGGGATTGCAACTAATGAAAAACTGTTTTTT. Translated, it gives CASSLGIATNEKLFF.

This chain connects TRBV5-1 to TRBJ2-3; TRBD1 agrees at 8 bases. Trimming took 4 bases from V and 0 from J; bases not matched to a gene: 4. CDR3 length: 15 amino acids. Per germline, CDR1 SGHRS and CDR2 YFSETQ. The chain's CDR3 is CASSAGQGSTDTQYF. The CDR3 nucleotides read TGCGCCAGCAGCGCTGGACAGGGTAGCACAGATACGCAGTATTTT.

V is TRBV7-2 and J is TRBJ2-1, with TRBD2 as a possible D gene (5 bases). With 5 bases removed from V and 12 bases from J, the gap between germline ends came to 20 bases. The CDR3 loop spans 14 amino acids. Germline V gene lookup returns CDR1 SGHTA and CDR2 FQGNSA. The CDR3 nucleotides are TGTGCCAGCAGCCGAAGCACCACTAGAGTAGGGCAGTTCTTC. This translates into CASSRSTTRVGQFF.

DNA for the CDR3: TGCGCCAGCAGCCACCGCCGGGACAGTAATTCACCCCTCCACTTT. Its protein product is CASSHRRDSNSPLHF. The chain employs TRBV4-3 and TRBJ1-6, with 7 bases identical to TRBD1. Per germline, CDR1 LGHNA and CDR2 YSLEER. The CDR3 is made up of 15 amino acids. V was clipped by 3 bases and J by 6 bases; unmatched bases: 5.

The rearrangement links TRBV11-2 to TRBJ2-7, with TRBD2 matching over 8 bases. The CDR3 is made up of 14 amino acids. CDR1 SGHAT and CDR2 FQNNGV come from the germline V gene. V dropped 4 bases and J dropped 2; count of bases not matched to a gene: 4. This chain's CDR3 is CASSSAGGTYEQYF. CDR3 in DNA: TGTGCCAGCAGCTCGGCGGGGGGCACCTACGAGCAGTACTTC.

This sequence joins TRBV4-3 and TRBJ2-1; 8 positions match TRBD1. Germline-derived CDR1 and CDR2 are LGHNA and YSLEER. Trimming at V came to 4 bases and at J to 5 bases, leaving 7 bases not matched to a gene. The CDR3 runs 15 residues. This CDR3 reads CASSPGQGWDNEQFF. CDR3 DNA sequence: TGCGCCAGCAGCCCAGGACAGGGTTGGGACAATGAGCAGTTCTTC.

The chain recombines TRBV27 with TRBJ1-1; the match to TRBD1 covers 12 bases. J lost 3 bases, V lost 3 bases, and 8 bases had no gene match. The CDR3 loop spans 17 amino acids. Germline assignment: CDR1 MNHEY and CDR2 SMNVEV (reference sequence). CDR3 amino acids: CASSLRGDRGQYTEAFF. In DNA form, the CDR3 reads TGTGCCAGCAGTTTGCGAGGGGACAGGGGGCAGTACACTGAAGCTTTCTTT.

A few counts support this clone. The V call is TRBV28, the J call TRBJ1-2; no clear D. Germline V gives CDR1 MDHEN, CDR2 SYDVKM. Deletions cut 5 bases from V and 0 bases from J, with 10 bases between. This CDR3 has 14 amino acids. For the CDR3, the DNA is TGTGCCAGCAGTACATACCAGACTAACTATGGCTACACCTTC. Translated, it gives CASSTYQTNYGYTF.

The CDR3, as DNA: TGCGCCAGCAGCCGCTCCCCGGACAGGGGCGGGAATGAGCAGTTCTTC. It codes for CASSRSPDRGGNEQFF. V usage is TRBV4-3 and J usage is TRBJ2-1, with 9 bases lining up with TRBD1. In germline, CDR1 is LGHNA, CDR2 YSLEER. This CDR3 has 16 amino acids. V shed 4 bases and J 7 bases; nucleotides not matched to a gene: 11.

The chain combines TRBV4-3 with TRBJ1-5, with D perhaps TRBD1 (5 bases). Between the trimmed V and J ends, which lost 0 bases and 6 bases, there was a span of 12 bases. CDR1 and CDR2 from the germline V gene are LGHNA and YSLEER. CDR3 length equals 15 residues. The CDR3 protein is CASSQEWRGGQPQHF. The CDR3 DNA is TGCGCCAGCAGCCAAGAGTGGAGGGGTGGTCAGCCCCAGCATTTT.

The rearrangement joins TRBV19 to TRBJ2-2; 10 positions match TRBD2. Trimming took 3 bases from V and 1 from J; bases not matched to a gene: 5. CDR3 length equals 17 residues. Germline CDR1 LNHDA, CDR2 SQIVND (reference sequence). Here the CDR3 DNA reads TGTGCCAGTAGTATTAAGGCTAGCGGGGGGAACACCGGGGAGCTGTTTTTT. Protein product: CASSIKASGGNTGELFF. The whole variable domain, filled in from reference TRBV19 and TRBJ2-2, reads DGGITQSPKYLFRKEGQNVTLSCEQNLNHDAMYWYRQDPGQGLRLIYYSQIVNDFQKGDIAEGYSVSREKKESFPLTVTSAQKNPTAFYLCASSIKASGGNTGELFFGEGSRLTVL.

The chain links TRBV10-3 to TRBJ1-2; D is undetermined. Trimming shortened V by 0 bases and J by 4 bases, and 9 bases separated the two germline ends. The CDR3 is made up of 14 amino acids. Germline CDR1 is ENHRY and CDR2 is SYGVKD. The CDR3, as DNA: TGTGCCATCAGTGAGTCACTCTTGGGCTATGGCTACACCTTC. It codes for CAISESLLGYGYTF.

This clone appeared once. The chain has TRBV9 and TRBJ2-2; D unresolved. V lost 4 bases, J lost 7 bases, and 8 bases lay in between. Per the germline V gene, CDR1 is SGDLS and CDR2 is YYNGEE. The CDR3 consists of 12 residues. In DNA form, the CDR3 reads TGTGCCAGCAGCCCTTGGGGCGGGGAGCTGTTTTTT. This translates into CASSPWGGELFF.

This chain's CDR3 is CASSLGYAGQSNLGSYEQYF. As DNA, the CDR3 is TGTGCCAGCAGCTTAGGGTACGCCGGACAGTCGAACCTGGGCTCCTACGAGCAGTACTTC. The chain employs TRBV7-6 and TRBJ2-7, with D perhaps TRBD1 (6 bases). The V end lost 1 base, the J end lost 0 bases, and 25 bases lay between the germline ends. Germline values: CDR1 SGHVS, CDR2 FNYEAQ. The CDR3 runs to 20 residues. The whole variable domain, filled in from reference TRBV7-6 and TRBJ2-7, reads GAGVSQSPRYKVTKRGQDVALRCDPISGHVSLYWYRQALGQGPEFLTYFNYEAQQDKSGLPNDRFSAERPEGSISTLTIQRTEQRDSAMYRCASSLGYAGQSNLGSYEQYFGPGTRLTVT.

This chain joins TRBV7-2 and TRBJ1-2; D is unresolved. Trimming removed 5 bases at V and 8 bases at J, with 9 bases between. The V gene's germline CDR1 is SGHTA and CDR2 FQGNSA. There are 11 residues in the CDR3. The CDR3 spells CASSPVRGYTF. The CDR3, as DNA: TGTGCCAGCAGCCCCGTCAGGGGCTACACCTTC.

This chain links TRBV11-3 with TRBJ2-5, with 9 bases lining up with TRBD1. J lost 4 bases, V lost 2 bases, and 5 bases had no gene match. The CDR3 loop spans 15 amino acids. Germline CDR1 and CDR2: SGHNT and YENEEA. The DNA of the CDR3 is TGTGCCAGCAGCTTAAGGGGACAGGGCAGAGAGACCCAGTACTTC. Its translation: CASSLRGQGRETQYF.

The genes are TRBV7-8 and TRBJ2-3; a possible D gene is TRBD2 (5 bases). Trimming shortened V by 4 bases and J by 3 bases, and 23 bases separated the two germline ends. The CDR3 contains 18 residues. Germline V gives CDR1 SGHVS, CDR2 FQNEAQ. DNA of the CDR3: TGTGCCAGCAGCTCTATCCCCCCTGTTTATCGGGGTACAGATACGCAGTATTTT. Translated, it gives CASSSIPPVYRGTDTQYF.

The chain recombines TRBV20-1 with TRBJ2-3; D may be TRBD2 (6 bases). CDR1 and CDR2 from the germline V gene are DFQATT and SNEGSKA (reference sequence). Trimming removed 5 bases from V and 4 bases from J, with 7 bases in between. The CDR3 runs 11 residues. CDR3 residues: CSARDSDTQYF. Here the CDR3 DNA reads TGCAGTGCTCGGGACTCAGATACGCAGTATTTT.

The V call is TRBV5-1, the J call TRBJ1-2; 9 nucleotides agree with TRBD1. V lost 4 bases, J lost 4 bases, and 8 bases stayed unmatched. CDR1 and CDR2 (germline): SGHRS, YFSETQ. The CDR3 is 15 residues long. CDR3 loop: CASSLQDRGTYGYTF. For the CDR3, the DNA is TGCGCCAGCAGCCTCCAAGACAGGGGGACCTATGGCTACACCTTC.

CDR3: CASSPGFALGQETQYF. The CDR3 DNA follows: TGTGCCAGCAGCCCGGGTTTCGCTTTGGGACAAGAGACCCAGTACTTC. The V gene is TRBV5-4, the J gene TRBJ2-5; no clear D gene. Germline V gives CDR1 SGHNT, CDR2 YYREEE (reference sequence). V was shortened by 4 bases and J by 2 bases, with 18 bases between the two germline ends. CDR3 length: 16 amino acids.

The chain carries TRBV2 and TRBJ1-1; the D gene is possibly TRBD1 (6 bases). Trimming shortened V by 2 bases and J by 5 bases, and 9 bases separated the two germline ends. Germline V gives CDR1 SNHLY, CDR2 FYNNEI. CDR3 size: 13 residues. This CDR3 reads CASSERQGTEAFF. As DNA, the CDR3 is TGTGCCAGCAGTGAACGGCAGGGGACTGAAGCTTTCTTT.

In its sample, this clone was seen a few times. The V and J genes are TRBV6-9 and TRBJ1-1; perhaps TRBD1 as D (6 bases). The CDR3 sequence is 12 residues long. Germline CDR1 is MNHGY and CDR2 is SVAAGI. V lost 4 bases and J lost 11, with 14 bases in between. CDR3 sequence: CASSSQEGGAFF. The CDR3 region has the DNA TGTGCCAGCAGTTCCCAGGAGGGGGGGGCTTTCTTT.